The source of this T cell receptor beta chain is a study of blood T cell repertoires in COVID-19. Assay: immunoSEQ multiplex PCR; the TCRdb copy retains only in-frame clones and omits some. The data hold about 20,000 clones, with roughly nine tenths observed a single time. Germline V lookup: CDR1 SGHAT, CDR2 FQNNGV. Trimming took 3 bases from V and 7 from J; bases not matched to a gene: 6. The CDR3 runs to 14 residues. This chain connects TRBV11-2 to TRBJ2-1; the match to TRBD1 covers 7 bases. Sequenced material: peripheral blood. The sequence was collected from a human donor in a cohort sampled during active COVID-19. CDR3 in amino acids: CASSFGQVGNEQFF. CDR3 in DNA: TGTGCCAGCAGCTTCGGACAGGTGGGAAATGAGCAGTTCTTC. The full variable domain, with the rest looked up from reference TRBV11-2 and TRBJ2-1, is EAGVAQSPRYKIIEKRQSVAFWCNPISGHATLYWYQQILGQGPKLLIQFQNNGVVDDSQLPKDRFSAERLKGVDSTLKIQPAKLEDSAVYLCASSFGQVGNEQFFGPGTRLTVL.